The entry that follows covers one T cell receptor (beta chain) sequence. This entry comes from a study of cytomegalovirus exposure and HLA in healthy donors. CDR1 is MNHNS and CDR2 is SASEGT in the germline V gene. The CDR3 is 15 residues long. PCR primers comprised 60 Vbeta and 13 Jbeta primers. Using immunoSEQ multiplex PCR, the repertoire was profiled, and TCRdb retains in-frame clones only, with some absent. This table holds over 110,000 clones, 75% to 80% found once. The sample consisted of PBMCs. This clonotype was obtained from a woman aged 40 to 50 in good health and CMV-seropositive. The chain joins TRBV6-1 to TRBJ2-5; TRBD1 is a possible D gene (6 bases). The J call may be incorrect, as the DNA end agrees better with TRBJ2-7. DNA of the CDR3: TGTGCCAGCAGCCCCCTGACAGGAATCGCCTACGAGCAGTACTTC. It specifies CASSPLTGIAYEQYF.